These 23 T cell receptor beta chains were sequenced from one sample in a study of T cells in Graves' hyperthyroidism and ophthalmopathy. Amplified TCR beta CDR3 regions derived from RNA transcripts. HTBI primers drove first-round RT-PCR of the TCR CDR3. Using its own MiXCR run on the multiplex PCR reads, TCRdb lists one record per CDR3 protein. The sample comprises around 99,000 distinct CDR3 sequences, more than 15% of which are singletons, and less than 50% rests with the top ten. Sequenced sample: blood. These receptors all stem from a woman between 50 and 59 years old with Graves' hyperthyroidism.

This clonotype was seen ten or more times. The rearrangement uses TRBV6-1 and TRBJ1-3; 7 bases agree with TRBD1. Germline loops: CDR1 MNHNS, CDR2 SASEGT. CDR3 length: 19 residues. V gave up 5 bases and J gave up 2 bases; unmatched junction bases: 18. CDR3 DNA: TGTGCCAGCAGTTCCGGGACAGAGACCCCCGGGGGAGCTGGAAACACCATATATTTT. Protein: CASSSGTETPGGAGNTIYF.

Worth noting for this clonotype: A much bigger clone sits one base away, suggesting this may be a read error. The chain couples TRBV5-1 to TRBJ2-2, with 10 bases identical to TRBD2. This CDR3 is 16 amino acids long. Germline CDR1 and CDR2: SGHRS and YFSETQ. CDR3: CASSPPASGSTGELSF. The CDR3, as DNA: TGCGCCAGCAGCCCTCCGGCTAGCGGGAGTACCGGGGAGCTGTCTTTT.

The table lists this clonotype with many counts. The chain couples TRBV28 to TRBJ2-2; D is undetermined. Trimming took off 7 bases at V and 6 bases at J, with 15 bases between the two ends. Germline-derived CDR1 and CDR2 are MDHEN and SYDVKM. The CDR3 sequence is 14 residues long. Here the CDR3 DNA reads TGTGCCAGCAATTCGGGCTTGGGTTCCGGGGAGCTGTTTTTT. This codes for CASNSGLGSGELFF.

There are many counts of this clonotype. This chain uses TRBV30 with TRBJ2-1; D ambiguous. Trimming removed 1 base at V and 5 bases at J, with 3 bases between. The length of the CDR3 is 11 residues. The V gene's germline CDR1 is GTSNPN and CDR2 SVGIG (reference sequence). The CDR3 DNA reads TGTGCCTGGAGTGCGGACAATGAGCAGTTCTTC. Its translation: CAWSADNEQFF.

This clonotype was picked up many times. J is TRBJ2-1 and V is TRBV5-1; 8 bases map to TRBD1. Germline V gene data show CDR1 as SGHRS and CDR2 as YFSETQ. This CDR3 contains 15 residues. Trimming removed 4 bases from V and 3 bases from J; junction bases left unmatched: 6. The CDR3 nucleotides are TGCGCCAGCAGCGTCGGGACAGGAGGCTACAATGAGCAGTTCTTC. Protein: CASSVGTGGYNEQFF. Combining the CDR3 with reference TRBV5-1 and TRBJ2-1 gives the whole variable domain KAGVTQTPRYLIKTRGQQVTLSCSPISGHRSVSWYQQTPGQGLQFLFEYFSETQRNKGNFPGRFSGRQFSNSRSEMNVSTLELGDSALYLCASSVGTGGYNEQFFGPGTRLTVL.

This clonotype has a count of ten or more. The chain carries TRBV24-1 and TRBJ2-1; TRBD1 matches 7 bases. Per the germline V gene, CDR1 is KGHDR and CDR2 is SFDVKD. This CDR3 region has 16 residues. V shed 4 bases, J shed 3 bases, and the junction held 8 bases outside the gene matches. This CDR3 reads CATSDRGQTLYNEQFF. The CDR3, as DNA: TGTGCCACCAGTGACCGGGGACAGACACTCTACAATGAGCAGTTCTTC.

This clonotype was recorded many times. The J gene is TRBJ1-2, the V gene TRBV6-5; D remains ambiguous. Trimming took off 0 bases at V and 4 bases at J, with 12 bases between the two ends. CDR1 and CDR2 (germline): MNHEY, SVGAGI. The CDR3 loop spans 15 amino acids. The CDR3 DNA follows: TGTGCCAGCAGTTACTCGAGGACGGAGGGCTATGGCTACACCTTC. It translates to CASSYSRTEGYGYTF.

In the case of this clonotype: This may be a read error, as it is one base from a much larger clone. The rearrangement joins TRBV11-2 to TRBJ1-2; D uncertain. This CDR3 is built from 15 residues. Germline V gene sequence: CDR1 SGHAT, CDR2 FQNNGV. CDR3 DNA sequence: TGTGCCAGCAGTTTAAGCATAGGTGCTAACTATGGCTACGCCTTC. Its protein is CASSLSIGANYGYAF.

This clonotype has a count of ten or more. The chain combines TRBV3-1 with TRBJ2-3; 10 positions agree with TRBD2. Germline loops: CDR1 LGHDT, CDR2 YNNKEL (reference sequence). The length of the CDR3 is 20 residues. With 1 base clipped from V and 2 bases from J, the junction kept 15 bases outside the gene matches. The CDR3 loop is CASSQVSRVGLAENTDTQYF. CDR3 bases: TGTGCCAGCAGCCAAGTGTCGAGAGTCGGACTAGCGGAAAACACAGATACGCAGTATTTT.

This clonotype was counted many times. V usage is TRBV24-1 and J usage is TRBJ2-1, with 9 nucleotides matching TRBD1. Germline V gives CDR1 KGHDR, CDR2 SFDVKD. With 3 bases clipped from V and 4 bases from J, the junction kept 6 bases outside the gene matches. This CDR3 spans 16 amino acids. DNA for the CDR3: TGTGCCACCAGTGATCCTCGACAGGGGGAGTACAATGAGCAGTTCTTC. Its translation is CATSDPRQGEYNEQFF.

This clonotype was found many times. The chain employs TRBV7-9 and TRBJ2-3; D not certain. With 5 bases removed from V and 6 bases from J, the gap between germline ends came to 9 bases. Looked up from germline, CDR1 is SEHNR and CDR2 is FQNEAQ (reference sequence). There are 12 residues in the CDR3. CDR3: CASSPLVDTQYF. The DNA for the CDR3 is TGTGCCAGCAGCCCCCTTGTGGATACGCAGTATTTT.

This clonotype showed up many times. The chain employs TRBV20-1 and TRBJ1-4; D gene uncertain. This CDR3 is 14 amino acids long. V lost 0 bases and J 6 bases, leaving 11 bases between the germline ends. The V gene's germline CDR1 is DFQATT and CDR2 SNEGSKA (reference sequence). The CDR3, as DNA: TGCAGTGCTAGAGATCGGCAGCAGTATGAAAAACTGTTTTTT. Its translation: CSARDRQQYEKLFF.

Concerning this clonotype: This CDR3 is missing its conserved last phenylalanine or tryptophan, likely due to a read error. This chain's CDR3 is CASSPELAGGGELFL. The DNA of the CDR3 is TGTGCCAGCAGCCCCGAGCTAGCGGGAGGCGGGGAGCTGTTTCTT. The chain has TRBV3-1 and TRBJ2-2; 11 bases are a match to TRBD2. V was pared by 4 bases and J by 7 bases, with 5 bases of the junction left unmatched. The CDR3 totals 15 residues. Germline V gene data show CDR1 as LGHDT and CDR2 as YNNKEL (reference sequence).

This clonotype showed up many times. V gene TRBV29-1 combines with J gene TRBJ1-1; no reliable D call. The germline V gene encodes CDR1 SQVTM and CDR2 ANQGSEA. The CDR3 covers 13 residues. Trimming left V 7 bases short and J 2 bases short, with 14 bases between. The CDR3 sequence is CSGLRTDNTEAFF. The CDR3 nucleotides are TGCAGCGGGTTGCGCACAGATAACACTGAAGCTTTCTTT.

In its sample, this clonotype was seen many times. The CDR3 sequence: CASSQGQASLSYNEQFF. The CDR3 DNA follows: TGCGCCAGCAGCCAGGGACAGGCCTCTCTCTCCTACAATGAGCAGTTCTTC. The chain is built from TRBV5-1 and TRBJ2-1; 8 bases line up with TRBD1. The V segment lost 4 bases and the J segment 0 bases; nucleotides outside the gene matches: 9. The CDR3 consists of 17 residues. Germline V lookup: CDR1 SGHRS, CDR2 YFSETQ.

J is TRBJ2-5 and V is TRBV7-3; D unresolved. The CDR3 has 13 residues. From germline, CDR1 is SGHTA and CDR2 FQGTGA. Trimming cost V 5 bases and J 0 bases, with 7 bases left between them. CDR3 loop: CASSPFYQETQYF. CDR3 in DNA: TGTGCCAGCAGCCCTTTTTACCAAGAGACCCAGTACTTC.

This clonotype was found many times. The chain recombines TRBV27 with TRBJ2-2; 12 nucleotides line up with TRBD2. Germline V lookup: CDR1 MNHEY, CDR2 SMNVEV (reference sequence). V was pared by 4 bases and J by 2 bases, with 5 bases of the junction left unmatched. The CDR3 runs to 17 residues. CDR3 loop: CASSSTSGGINTGELFF. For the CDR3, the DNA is TGTGCCAGCAGTTCAACTAGCGGGGGGATTAACACCGGGGAGCTGTTTTTT.

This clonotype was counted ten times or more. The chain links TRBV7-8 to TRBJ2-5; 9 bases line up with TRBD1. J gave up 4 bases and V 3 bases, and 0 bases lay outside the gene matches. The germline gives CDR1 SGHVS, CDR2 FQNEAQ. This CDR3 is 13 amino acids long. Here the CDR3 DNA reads TGTGCCAGCAGCTTGGACAGGGGAGAGACCCAGTACTTC. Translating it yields CASSLDRGETQYF.

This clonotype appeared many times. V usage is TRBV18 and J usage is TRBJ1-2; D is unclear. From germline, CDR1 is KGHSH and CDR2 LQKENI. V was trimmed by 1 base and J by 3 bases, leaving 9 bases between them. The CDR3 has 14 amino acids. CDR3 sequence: CASSPQGTDYGYTF. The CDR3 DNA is TGTGCCAGCTCACCACAGGGTACAGACTATGGCTACACCTTC.

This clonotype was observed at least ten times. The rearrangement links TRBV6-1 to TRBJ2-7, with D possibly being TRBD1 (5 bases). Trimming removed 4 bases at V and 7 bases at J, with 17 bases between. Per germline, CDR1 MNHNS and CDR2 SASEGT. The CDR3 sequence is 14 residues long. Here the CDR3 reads CASSGGDSKREQYF. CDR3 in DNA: TGTGCCAGCAGTGGGGGTGACAGTAAGCGAGAGCAGTACTTC.

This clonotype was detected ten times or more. The CDR3 is CAWSGTGVGNIQYF. CDR3 nucleotide sequence: TGTGCCTGGAGCGGGACAGGGGTGGGAAACATTCAGTACTTC. This rearrangement joins TRBV30 to TRBJ2-4; TRBD1 aligns across 10 bases. Unmatched junction bases numbered 5, after V lost 3 bases and J lost 6 bases. This CDR3 has 14 residues. Germline V lookup: CDR1 GTSNPN, CDR2 SVGIG (reference sequence).

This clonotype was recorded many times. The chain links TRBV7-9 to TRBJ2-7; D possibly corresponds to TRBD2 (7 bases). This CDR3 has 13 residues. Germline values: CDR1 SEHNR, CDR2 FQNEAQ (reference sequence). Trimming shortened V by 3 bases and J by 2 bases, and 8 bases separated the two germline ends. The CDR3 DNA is TGTGCCAGCAGCTTGGGGGGGCCCTACGAGCAGTACTTC. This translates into CASSLGGPYEQYF.

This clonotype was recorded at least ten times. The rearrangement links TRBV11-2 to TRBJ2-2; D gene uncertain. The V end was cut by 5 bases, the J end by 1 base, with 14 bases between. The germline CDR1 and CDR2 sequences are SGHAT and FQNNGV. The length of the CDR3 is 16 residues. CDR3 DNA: TGTGCCAGCAGCCACGGCGCGTGGGGGAACACCGGGGAGCTGTTTTTT. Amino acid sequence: CASSHGAWGNTGELFF.